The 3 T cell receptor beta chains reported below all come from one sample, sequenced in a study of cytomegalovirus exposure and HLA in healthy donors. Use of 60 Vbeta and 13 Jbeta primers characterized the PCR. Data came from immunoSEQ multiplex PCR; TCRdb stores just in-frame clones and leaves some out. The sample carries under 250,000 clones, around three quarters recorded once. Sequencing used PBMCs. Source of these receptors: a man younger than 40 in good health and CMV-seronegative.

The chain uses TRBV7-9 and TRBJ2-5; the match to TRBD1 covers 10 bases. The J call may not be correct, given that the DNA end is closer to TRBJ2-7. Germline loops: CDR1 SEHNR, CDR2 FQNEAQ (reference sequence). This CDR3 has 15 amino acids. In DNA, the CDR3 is TGTGCCAGCAGCGCCGAGACAGGGGGCGAATACGAGCAGTACTTC. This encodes CASSAETGGEYEQYF.

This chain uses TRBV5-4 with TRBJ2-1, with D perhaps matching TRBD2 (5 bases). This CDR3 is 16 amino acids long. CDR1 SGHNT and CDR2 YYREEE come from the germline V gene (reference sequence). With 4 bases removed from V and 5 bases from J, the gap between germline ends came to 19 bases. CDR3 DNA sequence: TGTGCCAGCAGCAAAGCGGAGGAGAGGAGTCACAATGAGCAGTTCTTC. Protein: CASSKAEERSHNEQFF.

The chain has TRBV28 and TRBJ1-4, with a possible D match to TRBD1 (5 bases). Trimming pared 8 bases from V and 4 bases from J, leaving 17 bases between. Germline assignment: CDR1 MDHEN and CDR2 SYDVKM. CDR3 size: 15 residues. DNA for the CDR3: TGTGCCAGCTCCCTCCCGGGTCAGGGTAATGAAAAACTGTTTTTT. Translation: CASSLPGQGNEKLFF.